This T cell receptor (beta chain) stems from a study of a mutant IDH1 vaccine in newly diagnosed glioma. On the study more broadly: Among treated patients, around 60% were male and approximately 40% female, and mean age was roughly 40 years.

The repertoire was sequenced with immunoSEQ multiplex PCR; TCRdb's copy has only in-frame clones and lacks some. The table records 20,000 to 30,000 clones, roughly 80% of them present only once. Notes on this clone: Its antigen is not known.

Whole-study results and caveats: Among all patients, vaccine-induced immune responses occurred in over 80%.

There are 15 residues in the CDR3. Germline V gene sequence: CDR1 MRHNA, CDR2 SNTAGT. Deletions cut 2 bases from V and 0 bases from J, with 9 bases between. The time point denotes: week 47, end of study. Doses comprised 300 ug of mutant IDH1 20-mer peptide each, plus topical imiquimod. In weeks 1, 3, 5, 7, 11, 15, 19 and 23, patients were immunized, eight times in all. New WHO grade 3 or 4 astrocytomas that were IDH1-mutant and ATRX-lost had been found in donors. The sample consisted of PBMCs, taken from a glioma patient whose treatment included an IDH1 peptide vaccine. The chain has TRBV6-4 and TRBJ2-3; D assignment may be TRBD1 or TRBD2 (5 bases each). The sequence derives from a man between 40 and 49 years old with glioma. Some clones in this sample may be carry-over from other donors' samples. The DNA of the CDR3 is TGTGCCAGCAGTGACGGAGGACATAGCACAGATACGCAGTATTTT. The encoded protein is CASSDGGHSTDTQYF.